This T cell receptor (beta chain) appears in the sequencing data of a study of cytomegalovirus exposure and HLA in healthy donors. Looking at the study overall: Approximately 83 million unique TCRs from HLA-typed donors were held in an early data release.

Study-wide results and limits: Looking again later, the authors saw that most CMV-associated TCR beta chains seemed HLA-restricted. Reportedly, cytomegalovirus status was diagnosed with high sensitivity and specificity. Researchers reported in a later analysis that a missense DCLRE1C variant was tied to TCR beta V- and J-gene trimming.

This clone appeared a single time. Its matching antigen is unknown. Germline CDR1 and CDR2: KGHSY and FQNENV. V was clipped by 2 bases and J by 7 bases; unmatched bases: 8. The CDR3 consists of 15 residues. Both 60 Vbeta primers and 13 Jbeta primers went into the PCR. Method: immunoSEQ multiplex PCR; TCRdb's copy keeps in-frame clones and lacks some. The profile covers tens of thousands of clones, with approximately 70% appearing a single time and approximately 2.3% taken by the ten largest. Sequencing was done on a sample of PBMCs. The chain links TRBV16 to TRBJ1-5; TRBD1 agrees at 7 bases. This TCR was sampled from a man aged 25 to 40 in good health and CMV-seronegative. The CDR3 DNA follows: TGTGCCAGCAGCCAAACAGGGGAACGCGGCCAGCCCCAGCATTTT. This encodes CASSQTGERGQPQHF.